This note documents a single T cell receptor (beta chain) sequence. The antigen is undetermined. The data are from a study of T cell responses to AZD1222 COVID-19 vaccine. Study-level results: Two AZD1222 administrations were followed by greater Spike-specific TCR breadth and depth. Spike regions recognized by vaccine-associated CD4 TCRs spanned the protein, led by 160-218 and 743-854.

Profiling relied on immunoSEQ multiplex PCR, and the TCRdb table lists in-frame clones only, not all of them. Among roughly 150,000 clones, about 88% were seen once, and the ten largest hold more than 6.5%. Trimming removed 6 bases at V and 4 bases at J, with 12 bases between. The CDR3 contains 13 residues. Germline V gene data show CDR1 as MNHEY and CDR2 as SVGEGT. The origin of this receptor is an adult who had recovered from COVID-19. The chain employs TRBV6-2 or TRBV6-3 and TRBJ1-1; D remains unclear. The sequenced sample was peripheral blood, obtained after recovery from COVID-19. The CDR3 loop reads CASSLQTGTEAFF. CDR3 DNA: TGTGCCAGCAGCCTTCAGACGGGCACTGAAGCTTTCTTT.